Presented here are 17 T cell receptor beta chains from one specimen sequenced in a study of CD8 T cells in ankylosing spondylitis. TCRdb re-analysed the 5' RACE reads in MiXCR, keeping a single row per CDR3 protein. The repertoire consists of about 360,000 distinct CDR3 sequences, with about 15% occurring once and the leading ten covering approximately 1.1%. The sample consisted of blood, either unsorted or a sorted T cell fraction (not recorded which). The receptors were sampled from a male donor with ankylosing spondylitis or in good health (not recorded which).

The chain uses TRBV20-1 and TRBJ2-1, with D possibly being TRBD2 (6 bases). There are 11 residues in the CDR3. CDR1 is DFQATT, CDR2 SNEGSKA, per germline (reference sequence). Trimming left V 3 bases short and J 13 bases short, with 13 bases between. CDR3 sequence: CSASTTRGQFF. CDR3 coding DNA: TGCAGTGCTAGTACGACGCGGGGACAGTTCTTC.

This clonotype was counted only a few times. Here the CDR3 reads CASSNLTLSSYEQYF. The CDR3 coding sequence is TGTGCCAGCTCAAACCTAACACTAAGCTCCTACGAGCAGTACTTC. The J gene is TRBJ2-7, the V gene TRBV18, with D uncertain. V lost 5 bases to trimming and J lost 0 bases, with 14 bases between them. The V gene's germline CDR1 is KGHSH and CDR2 LQKENI. The CDR3 runs to 15 residues. Variable domain in full (rest from reference TRBV18 and TRBJ2-7): NAGVMQNPRHLVRRRGQEARLRCSPMKGHSHVYWYRQLPEEGLKFMVYLQKENIIDESGMPKERFSAEFPKEGPSILRIQQVVRGDSAAYFCASSNLTLSSYEQYFGPGTRLTVT.

This clonotype was found a few times. This chain connects TRBV3-1 to TRBJ2-3, with 10 bases lining up with TRBD2. Trimming took 3 bases from V and 3 from J; bases not matched to a gene: 6. The germline gives CDR1 LGHDT, CDR2 YNNKEL (reference sequence). The CDR3 is 16 residues long. CDR3 residues: CASSHRSGGLTDTQYF. The CDR3 DNA reads TGTGCCAGCAGCCATCGTAGCGGGGGGTTAACAGATACGCAGTATTTT.

The V and J genes are TRBV2 and TRBJ2-2; a possible D gene is TRBD2 (6 bases). CDR1 SNHLY and CDR2 FYNNEI come from the germline V gene. V lost 4 bases and J lost 5, with 14 bases in between. This CDR3 region has 15 residues. The CDR3 reads CASSALLGGTGELFF. CDR3 nucleotides: TGTGCCAGCAGTGCCCTCCTCGGAGGGACCGGGGAGCTGTTTTTT. The entire variable domain, with the rest obtained from reference TRBV2 and TRBJ2-2, is as follows: EPEVTQTPSHQVTQMGQEVILRCVPISNHLYFYWYRQILGQKVEFLVSFYNNEISEKSEIFDDQFSVERPDGSNFTLKIRSTKLEDSAMYFCASSALLGGTGELFFGEGSRLTVL.

The chain carries TRBV5-1 and TRBJ2-3; 7 bases are a match to TRBD1. CDR1 is SGHRS, CDR2 YFSETQ, per germline. This CDR3 spans 16 amino acids. V lost 3 bases, J lost 3 bases, and 10 bases stayed unmatched. CDR3 protein: CASSWQRDRWTDTQYF. In nucleotides, the CDR3 is TGCGCCAGCAGCTGGCAAAGGGACAGATGGACAGATACGCAGTATTTT.

The gene calls are TRBV9 and TRBJ2-3; TRBD1 agrees at 7 bases. This CDR3 region has 16 residues. The germline gives CDR1 SGDLS, CDR2 YYNGEE. V gave up 4 bases and J gave up 0 bases; unmatched junction bases: 8. CDR3 sequence reads: CASSTQTGWSTDTQYF. The CDR3 nucleotides read TGTGCCAGCAGCACCCAGACAGGGTGGAGCACAGATACGCAGTATTTT.

This clonotype showed up just a few times. The chain links TRBV10-3 to TRBJ2-3, with TRBD1 matching 8 bases. Germline CDR1 ENHRY, CDR2 SYGVKD. V shed 6 bases, J shed 2 bases, and the junction held 4 bases outside the gene matches. The CDR3 loop spans 14 amino acids. In DNA, the CDR3 is TGTGCCATCAGGGGACAGGAGACCACAGATACGCAGTATTTT. As protein: CAIRGQETTDTQYF.

This sequence joins TRBV12-3 or TRBV12-4 and TRBJ2-7; D is possibly TRBD2 (6 bases). The CDR3 has 15 amino acids. Trimming removed 6 bases at V and 2 bases at J, with 17 bases between. Here the CDR3 DNA reads TGTGCCAGCAGCCCTCAGGGAGGCTCAGCCTACGAGCAGTACTTC. Its protein is CASSPQGGSAYEQYF.

The chain combines TRBV9 with TRBJ2-1; the match to TRBD1 covers 7 bases. CDR3 length: 16 residues. V lost 3 bases to trimming and J lost 5 bases; unmatched junction nucleotides: 11. Germline CDR1 is SGDLS and CDR2 is YYNGEE. Here the CDR3 reads CASSGSGTAFNNEQFF. The CDR3 DNA reads TGTGCCAGCAGCGGCTCCGGGACAGCGTTCAACAATGAGCAGTTCTTC. Supplemented by reference TRBV9 and TRBJ2-1, the full variable domain reads DSGVTQTPKHLITATGQRVTLRCSPRSGDLSVYWYQQSLDQGLQFLIQYYNGEERAKGNILERFSAQQFPDLHSELNLSSLELGDSALYFCASSGSGTAFNNEQFFGPGTRLTVL.

This clonotype was observed at least ten times. The rearrangement links TRBV12-3 or TRBV12-4 to TRBJ1-1, with D hard to call. This CDR3 is 11 amino acids long. The V and J ends lost 5 bases and 7 bases respectively, with 8 bases between them. The CDR3 bases are TGTGCCAGCAGTGTAAGCATTGAAGCTTTCTTT. This sequence encodes CASSVSIEAFF.

V gene TRBV12-3 or TRBV12-4 combines with J gene TRBJ1-1; 7 nucleotides align to TRBD1. V lost 6 bases to trimming and J lost 5 bases; unmatched junction nucleotides: 9. The CDR3 extends over 14 amino acids. The CDR3 loop is CASRPAGGTTEAFF. CDR3 sequence (DNA): TGTGCCAGCAGACCCGCAGGGGGGACGACTGAAGCTTTCTTT.

The J gene is TRBJ1-5, the V gene TRBV12-3 or TRBV12-4, with 7 bases fitting TRBD1. CDR3 length: 17 amino acids. V lost 6 bases and J lost 6; bases outside the gene matches: 17. CDR3 region: CASRRGQYSPGSQPQHF. The CDR3, as DNA: TGTGCCAGCAGGAGGGGACAGTACTCCCCAGGGAGTCAGCCCCAGCATTTT.

V gene TRBV7-6 combines with J gene TRBJ2-4, with TRBD1 as a possible D gene (5 bases). The length of the CDR3 is 16 residues. Germline V CDR1 and CDR2: SGHVS, FNYEAQ. V was shortened by 0 bases and J by 2 bases, with 11 bases between the two germline ends. This CDR3 is CASSLAQGLTKNIQYF. In nucleotides, the CDR3 is TGTGCCAGCAGCTTAGCGCAGGGCCTCACCAAAAACATTCAGTACTTC.

In its sample, this clonotype was seen many times. J is TRBJ2-2 and V is TRBV5-1, with 15 bases fitting TRBD2. J lost 6 bases, V lost 4 bases, and 7 bases had no gene match. Germline CDR1 SGHRS, CDR2 YFSETQ. The CDR3 has 17 residues. CDR3 nucleotides: TGCGCCAGCAGCCTCTGGACTAGCGGGAGGGCCTCCGGGGAGCTGTTTTTT. Encoded protein: CASSLWTSGRASGELFF.

The V gene is TRBV10-3, the J gene TRBJ2-7; D is undetermined. From germline, CDR1 is ENHRY and CDR2 SYGVKD. V was clipped by 5 bases and J by 4 bases, with 9 bases between them. CDR3 length equals 12 residues. CDR3 nucleotides: TGTGCCATCAGTCCTACTCGTTACGAGCAGTACTTC. Translating gives CAISPTRYEQYF.

This clonotype was seen only a few times. The chain links TRBV9 to TRBJ2-1; the match to TRBD2 covers 10 bases. This CDR3 spans 15 amino acids. V lost 3 bases to trimming and J lost 2 bases; unmatched junction nucleotides: 2. Germline V lookup: CDR1 SGDLS, CDR2 YYNGEE. CDR3 nucleotides: TGTGCCAGCAGCGGGGGGACTAGCGCCTACAATGAGCAGTTCTTC. Translated, it gives CASSGGTSAYNEQFF.

The V and J genes are TRBV5-1 and TRBJ2-2; D gene unclear. The CDR3 is 15 residues long. Trimming left V 0 bases short and J 1 base short, with 7 bases between. Per germline, CDR1 SGHRS and CDR2 YFSETQ. This CDR3 reads CASSLDGMNTGELFF. CDR3 DNA: TGCGCCAGCAGCTTGGATGGGATGAACACCGGGGAGCTGTTTTTT. Filled out from reference TRBV5-1 and TRBJ2-2, the complete variable domain reads KAGVTQTPRYLIKTRGQQVTLSCSPISGHRSVSWYQQTPGQGLQFLFEYFSETQRNKGNFPGRFSGRQFSNSRSEMNVSTLELGDSALYLCASSLDGMNTGELFFGEGSRLTVL.